These 18 T cell receptor beta chains share one sample of origin, sequenced in a study of naive and memory T cell subsets. Both TRBC1 and TRBC2 were covered by a beta constant-region primer of two equimolar oligonucleotides. TCRdb passed the UMI-ligation and nested PCR reads through MiXCR, listing each CDR3 protein once. The sample has roughly 21,000 distinct CDR3 sequences, approximately 10% seen once. The sample comprised central memory CD8+ T cells from blood. The origin of the receptors is a human donor in good health.

The chain carries TRBV7-3 and TRBJ2-3; D is perhaps TRBD2 (6 bases). Trimming left V 1 base short and J 4 bases short, with 12 bases between. The CDR3 contains 15 residues. The germline V gene has CDR1 SGHTA and CDR2 FQGTGA. Here the CDR3 reads CASSLSAGNPDTQYF. CDR3 bases: TGTGCCAGCAGCTTAAGTGCGGGAAACCCAGATACGCAGTATTTT.

The rearrangement uses TRBV7-2 and TRBJ2-7; D uncertain. The germline V gene encodes CDR1 SGHTA and CDR2 FQGNSA. CDR3 length: 14 residues. Between the trimmed V and J ends, which lost 1 base and 3 bases, there was a span of 10 bases. CDR3 nucleotide sequence: TGTGCCAGCAGCTTAGAATCCCCTTTCTACGAGCAGTACTTC. Protein sequence: CASSLESPFYEQYF.

This chain uses TRBV4-1 with TRBJ1-1, with TRBD1 as a possible D gene (6 bases). V shed 1 base and J shed 3 bases, with 12 bases lying between them. This CDR3 has 15 residues. Germline values: CDR1 MGHRA, CDR2 YSYEKL. The CDR3 DNA is TGCGCCAGCAGCCAAGGAGGGAACAGGGACACTGAAGCTTTCTTT. Its protein is CASSQGGNRDTEAFF.

The chain carries TRBV30 and TRBJ1-2; perhaps TRBD1 as D (6 bases). V was cut by 4 bases and J by 2 bases, with 17 bases left in between. The CDR3 consists of 15 residues. From germline, CDR1 is GTSNPN and CDR2 SVGIG (reference sequence). CDR3: CAWTLYRTENYGYTF. The CDR3 DNA is TGTGCCTGGACCCTGTACAGGACAGAAAACTATGGCTACACCTTC.

V usage is TRBV4-2 and J usage is TRBJ2-4, with TRBD2 matching 7 bases. The CDR3 spans 16 residues. CDR1 is LGHNA and CDR2 is YNFKEQ in the germline V gene. J gave up 2 bases and V 6 bases, and 10 bases lay outside the gene matches. In DNA, the CDR3 is TGTGCCAGCAGACCCAGTTCGGGGGGATCCAAAAACATTCAGTACTTC. It codes for CASRPSSGGSKNIQYF.

A word on this clonotype: A much larger clone sits a single nucleotide away, making a read error possible. The V gene is TRBV9, the J gene TRBJ2-5; 11 nucleotides line up with TRBD1. The length of the CDR3 is 15 residues. Germline CDR1 reads SGDLS; CDR2 reads YYNGEE. In nucleotides, the CDR3 is TGTGACAGCACGAATAGCGGGACAGGGGGAGAGACCCAGTACTTC. It yields the protein CDSTNSGTGGETQYF.

V usage is TRBV10-3 and J usage is TRBJ1-1; D is ambiguous. Germline V gives CDR1 ENHRY, CDR2 SYGVKD. CDR3 length: 14 residues. Trimming took 2 bases from V and 2 from J, leaving 9 bases between them. CDR3 amino acids: CAISEAPSNTEAFF. CDR3 bases: TGTGCCATCAGTGAGGCCCCTTCAAACACTGAAGCTTTCTTT.

The J gene is TRBJ2-1, the V gene TRBV11-2, with D perhaps assigned TRBD1 or TRBD2 (5 bases each). The CDR3 extends over 17 amino acids. Germline loops: CDR1 SGHAT, CDR2 FQNNGV. V lost 0 bases and J 6 bases, leaving 18 bases between the germline ends. DNA for the CDR3: TGTGCCAGCAGCTTAGAGTTGGGGCTAGCTGAATTCAATGAGCAGTTCTTC. Its protein product is CASSLELGLAEFNEQFF.

This clonotype was recorded at least ten times. The V gene is TRBV6-6, the J gene TRBJ1-1; possible D gene TRBD1, 6 bases. V shed 7 bases and J shed 7 bases, with 10 bases lying between them. In germline, CDR1 is MNHNY, CDR2 SVGAGI (reference sequence). There are 11 residues in the CDR3. CDR3 region: CASKVGGEAFF. In nucleotides, the CDR3 is TGTGCCAGCAAGGTAGGGGGTGAAGCTTTCTTT.

Many counts were recorded for this clonotype. The V gene is TRBV12-3 or TRBV12-4, the J gene TRBJ1-1; D gene uncertain. The V end was cut by 5 bases, the J end by 1 base, with 20 bases between. The CDR3 is 17 amino acids. The CDR3 DNA follows: TGTGCCAGCAGTGTGACCCTCTTGACGGCTCCGAACACTGAAGCTTTCTTT. It is translated as CASSVTLLTAPNTEAFF.

The V gene is TRBV2, the J gene TRBJ2-1; D not resolved. The CDR3 is made up of 13 amino acids. CDR1 is SNHLY, CDR2 FYNNEI, per germline. V was trimmed by 4 bases and J by 7 bases, leaving 11 bases between them. The CDR3 loop reads CASSVGQLNEQFF. Here the CDR3 DNA reads TGTGCCAGCAGTGTCGGTCAGCTAAATGAGCAGTTCTTC. Using reference TRBV2 and TRBJ2-1 for the parts outside the CDR3, the full variable domain is EPEVTQTPSHQVTQMGQEVILRCVPISNHLYFYWYRQILGQKVEFLVSFYNNEISEKSEIFDDQFSVERPDGSNFTLKIRSTKLEDSAMYFCASSVGQLNEQFFGPGTRLTVL.

This chain connects TRBV25-1 to TRBJ2-1; D uncertain. The CDR3 contains 13 residues. Deletions cut 8 bases from V and 6 bases from J, with 14 bases between. Germline V gene sequence: CDR1 MGHDK, CDR2 SYGVNS. The CDR3 DNA follows: TGTGCCAGCTGTCTCCACTACGGCAATGAGCAGTTCTTC. This gives the protein CASCLHYGNEQFF.

About this clonotype: A much larger clone is a single base away; this may be a read error. This chain links TRBV5-8 with TRBJ2-3; either TRBD1 or TRBD2 may fit D (5 bases each). This CDR3 has 15 residues. Germline CDR1 reads SGHTS; CDR2 reads YDEGEE. In nucleotides, the CDR3 is TGTGCCAGCAGCTCGGACTGGGACGGCACAGATACGCAGGATTTT. Its protein is CASSSDWDGTDTQDF.

The rearrangement joins TRBV5-5 to TRBJ1-2; no clear D gene. CDR1 and CDR2 from the germline V gene are SGHKS and YYEKEE (reference sequence). V dropped 3 bases and J dropped 4 bases, with 10 bases sitting between them. The CDR3 loop spans 13 amino acids. Here the CDR3 reads CASSWAAAYGYTF. CDR3 coding DNA: TGTGCCAGCAGCTGGGCGGCGGCCTATGGCTACACCTTC.

This clonotype was picked up a small number of times. The chain carries TRBV18 and TRBJ2-2, with 7 nucleotides matching TRBD1. The CDR3 runs to 16 residues. Per the germline V gene, CDR1 is KGHSH and CDR2 is LQKENI. Trimming removed 3 bases from V and 0 bases from J; junction bases left unmatched: 4. Here the CDR3 reads CASSPEGQTNTGELFF. The CDR3, as DNA: TGTGCCAGCTCACCCGAGGGACAGACGAACACCGGGGAGCTGTTTTTT.

As regards this clonotype: This may arise from a read error, as a much more abundant clone is one base away. The chain uses TRBV4-2 and TRBJ2-6; D gene uncertain. The CDR3 runs to 17 residues. Germline values: CDR1 LGHNA, CDR2 YNFKEQ. The DNA of the CDR3 is TGTGCCTGCAGCCAAGAGACATCCCCCTCTGGGGCCAACGTCCTGACTTTC. Translation gives CACSQETSPSGANVLTF.

The genes are TRBV7-9 and TRBJ2-7; D might be TRBD2 (6 bases). Trimming took off 1 base at V and 4 bases at J, with 14 bases between the two ends. The germline V gene encodes CDR1 SEHNR and CDR2 FQNEAQ (reference sequence). The CDR3 sequence is 15 residues long. CDR3 protein: CASSLERESFYEQYF. The CDR3 nucleotides are TGTGCCAGCAGCTTAGAACGGGAGAGCTTTTACGAGCAGTACTTC.

This clonotype was counted many times. CDR3 nucleotides: TGTGCCAGCAGCTTAGGAAAAGGGGGCGTCCCTTTACGGTCACCCCTCCACTTT. The encoded protein is CASSLGKGGVPLRSPLHF. The V and J genes are TRBV11-2 and TRBJ1-6, with TRBD1 identical over 7 bases. The V gene's germline CDR1 is SGHAT and CDR2 FQNNGV. This CDR3 has 18 residues. Unmatched junction bases numbered 16, after V lost 1 base and J lost 10 bases.